The present entry profiles one T cell receptor (beta chain) with its context. As yet, its antigen is unknown. This sample was included in a study of OX40 agonist ivuxolimab in advanced cancers. Study-wide background: A male proportion of about 80% was recorded, with mean age around 62 years and range about 23 to 90. Study-wide results and caveats: Clonal expansion by week 6 occurred in CD4+ and CD8+ blood T cells (at 0.1 to 3.0 mg/kg).

The V and J ends lost 1 base and 5 bases, in that order; junction bases with no gene match: 12. Per the germline V gene, CDR1 is SGHTA and CDR2 is FQGNSA. This CDR3 has 19 amino acids. At cycle 4 day 1, cycle 7 day 1, and baseline, blood was sampled. This table comes from immunoSEQ multiplex PCR, and its TCRdb copy is limited to in-frame clones, with some not included. This repertoire shows around 56,000 clones, over 65% found once; its top ten account for roughly 1.5%. The chain links TRBV7-2 to TRBJ2-4; TRBD2 agrees at 12 bases. This specimen was CD4+ or CD8+ T cells sorted from blood, taken in a trial of the OX40 agonist ivuxolimab. The TCR originated in an adult with an advanced solid tumor such as melanoma, head and neck, liver or kidney cancer. This CDR3 is CASSLDSLAGGFSQNIQYF. The CDR3 DNA follows: TGTGCCAGCAGCTTAGATTCACTAGCGGGGGGTTTTAGCCAAAACATTCAGTACTTC.